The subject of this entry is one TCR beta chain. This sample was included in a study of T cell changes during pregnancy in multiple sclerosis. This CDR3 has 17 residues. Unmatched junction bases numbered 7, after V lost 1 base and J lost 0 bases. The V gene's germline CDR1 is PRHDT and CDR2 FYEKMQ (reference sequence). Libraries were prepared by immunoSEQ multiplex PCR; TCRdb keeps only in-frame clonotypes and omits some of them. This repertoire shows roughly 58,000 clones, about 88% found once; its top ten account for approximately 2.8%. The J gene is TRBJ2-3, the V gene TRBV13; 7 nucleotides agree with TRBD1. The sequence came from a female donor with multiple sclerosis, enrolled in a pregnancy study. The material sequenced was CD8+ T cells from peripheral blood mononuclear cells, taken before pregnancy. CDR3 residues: CASSLVQDRYSTDTQYF. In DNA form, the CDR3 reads TGTGCCAGCAGCTTAGTTCAGGACAGGTATAGCACAGATACGCAGTATTTT.